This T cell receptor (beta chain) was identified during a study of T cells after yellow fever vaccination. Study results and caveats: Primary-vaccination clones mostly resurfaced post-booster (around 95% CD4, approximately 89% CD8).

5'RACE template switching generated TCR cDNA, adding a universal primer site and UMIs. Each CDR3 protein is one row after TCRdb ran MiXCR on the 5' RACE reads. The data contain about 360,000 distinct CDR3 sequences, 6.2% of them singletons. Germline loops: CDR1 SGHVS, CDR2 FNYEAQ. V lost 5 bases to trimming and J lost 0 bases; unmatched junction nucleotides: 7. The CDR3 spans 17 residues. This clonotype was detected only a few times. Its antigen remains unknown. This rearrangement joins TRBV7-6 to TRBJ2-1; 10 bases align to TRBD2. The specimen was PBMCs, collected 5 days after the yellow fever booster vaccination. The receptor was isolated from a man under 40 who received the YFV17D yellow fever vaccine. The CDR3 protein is CASSRSGRAGSYNEQFF. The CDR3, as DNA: TGTGCCAGCAGCCGAAGCGGGAGGGCGGGCTCCTACAATGAGCAGTTCTTC. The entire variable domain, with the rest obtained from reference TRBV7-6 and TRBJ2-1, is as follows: GAGVSQSPRYKVTKRGQDVALRCDPISGHVSLYWYRQALGQGPEFLTYFNYEAQQDKSGLPNDRFSAERPEGSISTLTIQRTEQRDSAMYRCASSRSGRAGSYNEQFFGPGTRLTVL.